These 23 T cell receptor beta chains were all obtained from the same sample, sequenced in a study of metastatic and nonmetastatic thyroid tumors. There were no patients who had received any treatment before thyroid surgery. Via MiXCR, TCRdb re-called the PCR reads. Here the sample spans 30,000 to 40,000 clones, approximately 17% being singletons. Material: blood. The receptors were sampled from a female donor with papillary thyroid cancer or a benign thyroid nodule (not recorded which). Some clones in this sample may be carry-over from other donors' samples.

This clone was counted at least ten times. The chain has TRBV7-6 and TRBJ2-5, with D perhaps matching TRBD2 (5 bases). Germline loops: CDR1 SGHVS, CDR2 FNYEAQ. The CDR3 runs to 15 residues. Trimming removed 2 bases at V and 5 bases at J, with 15 bases between. The DNA for the CDR3 is TGTGCCAGCAGCTTATTTTATAGGACGGGGGAGACCCAGTACTTC. Encoded protein: CASSLFYRTGETQYF. Filled out from reference TRBV7-6 and TRBJ2-5, the complete variable domain reads GAGVSQSPRYKVTKRGQDVALRCDPISGHVSLYWYRQALGQGPEFLTYFNYEAQQDKSGLPNDRFSAERPEGSISTLTIQRTEQRDSAMYRCASSLFYRTGETQYFGPGTRLLVL.

V gene TRBV7-2 combines with J gene TRBJ1-1; D is ambiguous. CDR3 length: 15 residues. Trimming left V 2 bases short and J 1 base short, with 11 bases between. Germline lookup yields CDR1 SGHTA and CDR2 FQGNSA. The CDR3 sequence: CASSLSFPKNTEAFF. CDR3 DNA sequence: TGTGCCAGCAGCTTATCTTTCCCAAAGAACACTGAAGCTTTCTTT.

This clone was recorded many times. The chain recombines TRBV18 with TRBJ2-6, with D uncertain. Trimming left V 2 bases short and J 2 bases short, with 7 bases between. The CDR3 sequence is 15 residues long. Germline CDR1 reads KGHSH; CDR2 reads LQKENI. CDR3 nucleotide sequence: TGTGCCAGCTCACCAGGGATCACTGGGGCCAACGTCCTGACTTTC. This sequence encodes CASSPGITGANVLTF.

At least ten counts were recorded for this clone. Possible read error: a much larger clone is one base away. As the CDR3 is not closed by the conserved phenylalanine or tryptophan, this likely results from a read error. The chain has TRBV20-1 and TRBJ1-5, with 7 bases that match TRBD1. CDR1 DFQATT and CDR2 SNEGSKA come from the germline V gene (reference sequence). This CDR3 region has 13 residues. V lost 7 bases and J lost 3; bases outside the gene matches: 6. This CDR3 is CSVPGQYNQPQHL. CDR3 coding DNA: TGCAGTGTTCCGGGACAGTACAATCAGCCCCAGCATCTT.

In its sample, this clone was seen many times. DNA for the CDR3: TGTGCCAGCAGTTCCGCCCCCCTGGTTGCCAGCGGGGAGCTGTTTTTT. Translation gives CASSSAPLVASGELFF. V is TRBV12-3 or TRBV12-4 and J is TRBJ2-2; D not resolved. The length of the CDR3 is 16 residues. V was cut by 4 bases and J by 7 bases, with 19 bases left in between.

In regard to this clone: This CDR3 is missing its conserved last phenylalanine or tryptophan, likely due to a read error. It is unclear where the CDR3 begins or ends on the DNA, so no DNA is shown, and the CDR3 is as TCRdb lists it. The chain has TRBV5-1 and TRBJ2-6. The germline V gene encodes CDR1 SGHRS and CDR2 YFSETQ. Termini included, the CDR3 measures 8 amino acids. The CDR3 loop is CASSLRQP.

V gene TRBV10-2 combines with J gene TRBJ2-1; D ambiguous. There are 12 residues in the CDR3. CDR1 and CDR2 from the germline V gene are WSHSY and SAAADI. Deletions cut 2 bases from V and 9 bases from J, with 8 bases between. The CDR3 sequence: CASSETVREQFF. CDR3 DNA: TGCGCCAGCAGTGAGACTGTACGTGAGCAGTTCTTC.

This clone was picked up a small number of times. A much bigger clone sits one base away, suggesting this may be a read error. V is TRBV3-1 and J is TRBJ2-2, with D possibly TRBD2 on 6 matching bases. This CDR3 has 15 amino acids. Germline CDR1 and CDR2: LGHDT and YNNKEL (reference sequence). In DNA, the CDR3 is TGTGCCAGCAGCCAACCCCCGGGGCGAGTCGGGGGGCTGTTTTTT. Protein sequence: CASSQPPGRVGGLFF.

This clone occurred many times. This may come from a read error, since a much larger clone is one base off. Distinct nucleotide sequences in the sample also encode this CDR3. The rearrangement uses TRBV30 and TRBJ2-7, with TRBD1 identical over 8 bases. Germline V lookup: CDR1 GTSNPN, CDR2 SVGIG (reference sequence). The CDR3 runs 13 residues. The CDR3 nucleotides read TGCGCCTGGAACCGGGACAGGTTCAACGAGCAGTACTTC. It is translated as CAWNRDRFNEQYF.

This clone was observed at least ten times. A read error is likely, as this CDR3 ends without the conserved phenylalanine or tryptophan. The chain employs TRBV24-1 and TRBJ2-3; 8 bases map to TRBD1. V lost 4 bases to trimming and J lost 1 base; unmatched junction nucleotides: 6. The germline CDR1 and CDR2 sequences are KGHDR and SFDVKD. The CDR3 has 16 amino acids. CDR3: CATSEFRTGRTDTQYL. CDR3 DNA sequence: TGTGCCACCAGTGAGTTTAGGACAGGGCGCACAGATACGCAGTATCTT.

This clone was picked up many times. This clone may be a read error of a much larger clone one base away. The CDR3 nucleotides are TGTGCCACCTATAAACGGGTTAGTGCTGTCAAATATACGCAGTATTTT. It codes for CATYKRVSAVKYTQYF. The chain uses TRBV24-1 and TRBJ2-3; D remains ambiguous. CDR1 KGHDR and CDR2 SFDVKD come from the germline V gene. Trimming cost V 9 bases and J 7 bases, with 25 bases left between them. CDR3 length: 16 amino acids.

At least ten counts were recorded for this clone. The rearrangement links TRBV20-1 to TRBJ2-7, with D uncertain. CDR3 length equals 12 residues. V was trimmed by 1 base and J by 6 bases, leaving 10 bases between them. Germline CDR1 and CDR2: DFQATT and SNEGSKA (reference sequence). The CDR3 nucleotides read TGCAGTGCTAGAGGTCGGAGAGTCGAGCAGTACTTC. This encodes CSARGRRVEQYF.

This clone was counted at least ten times. The chain couples TRBV9 to TRBJ2-3; D uncertain. Germline V CDR1 and CDR2: SGDLS, YYNGEE. The CDR3 loop spans 13 amino acids. V was shortened by 3 bases and J by 3 bases, with 8 bases between the two germline ends. The CDR3 nucleotides are TGTGCCAGCAGCGCCGCCCTGACAGATACGCAGTATTTT. Translating gives CASSAALTDTQYF.

As to this clone: One base away lies a much larger clone, so this may be a sequencing read error. The chain combines TRBV29-1 with TRBJ2-1; D ambiguous. Per the germline V gene, CDR1 is SQVTM and CDR2 is ANQGSEA. The CDR3 runs to 10 residues. Here the CDR3 reads CSVLGAEQLF. The CDR3 DNA sequence: TGCAGCGTTCTTGGCGCAGAGCAGCTCTTC.

V and J are TRBV15 and TRBJ1-1; 10 nucleotides line up with TRBD1. This CDR3 contains 15 residues. Per germline, CDR1 LNHNV and CDR2 YYDKDF (reference sequence). Germline trimming cut 3 bases from V and 8 bases from J; bases unmatched to any gene: 9. The CDR3 sequence: CATSREDRGRNEAFF. The CDR3 region has the DNA TGTGCCACCAGCAGGGAGGACAGGGGGAGGAACGAAGCTTTCTTT.

This clone was seen at least ten times. The chain links TRBV30 to TRBJ2-7; maybe TRBD1 (6 bases). The ends were cut back, 2 bases at V and 7 bases at J, with 12 bases in the middle. The CDR3 is 12 residues long. Germline CDR1 GTSNPN, CDR2 SVGIG (reference sequence). The CDR3 coding sequence is TGTGCCTGGAGTAGGGACACTGGGGAGCAGTACTTC. Translating it yields CAWSRDTGEQYF.

This clone was observed many times. The genes are TRBV12-3 or TRBV12-4 and TRBJ2-5; 13 positions agree with TRBD2. The V and J ends lost 7 bases and 7 bases, in that order; junction bases with no gene match: 6. CDR3 length: 14 residues. The CDR3 protein is CASTGTSGKGTQYF. For the CDR3, the DNA is TGTGCCAGCACAGGGACTAGCGGGAAAGGGACCCAGTACTTC.

This clone is medium-sized. The CDR3 DNA reads as TGTGCCAGCAGTGAAGTCAACAGCGAGCAGTTCTTC. Residues: CASSEVNSEQFF. The chain uses TRBV2 and TRBJ2-1; D is unresolved. The CDR3 has 12 amino acids. V dropped 1 base and J dropped 10 bases, with 8 bases sitting between them. The V gene's germline CDR1 is SNHLY and CDR2 FYNNEI.

This CDR3 is CSARGPTVANTGELFF. In nucleotides, the CDR3 is TGCAGTGCTAGAGGCCCGACAGTTGCTAACACCGGGGAGCTGTTTTTT. The rearrangement joins TRBV20-1 to TRBJ2-2; possible D gene TRBD1, 5 bases. Per germline, CDR1 DFQATT and CDR2 SNEGSKA (reference sequence). The CDR3 length is 16 residues. V was trimmed by 1 base and J by 2 bases, leaving 14 bases between them.

In this sample, this clone is medium-sized. J is TRBJ2-7 and V is TRBV28, with D possibly TRBD1 on 9 matching bases. Germline V lookup: CDR1 MDHEN, CDR2 SYDVKM. CDR3 size: 15 residues. V lost 2 bases to trimming and J lost 7 bases, with 18 bases between them. In nucleotides, the CDR3 is TGTGCCAGCAGTTTACCTGGGACAGGGACTAGGGAGCAGTACTTC. Translated: CASSLPGTGTREQYF.

This clone was detected ten times or more. The rearrangement links TRBV5-1 to TRBJ2-2, with 10 bases aligning to TRBD1. Germline assignment: CDR1 SGHRS and CDR2 YFSETQ. This CDR3 has 16 residues. V trimming: 0 bases; J trimming: 5 bases; junction bases outside the gene matches: 4. CDR3 amino acids: CASSLEGTGVTGELFF. In nucleotides, the CDR3 is TGCGCCAGCAGCTTGGAGGGGACAGGGGTAACCGGGGAGCTGTTTTTT.

This clone was counted ten times or more. The chain carries TRBV4-2 and TRBJ2-1; TRBD2 matches at 15 bases. J lost 1 base, V lost 4 bases, and 8 bases had no gene match. The CDR3 runs to 19 residues. The germline CDR1 and CDR2 sequences are LGHNA and YNFKEQ. The DNA for the CDR3 is TGTGCCAGCAGCCGAACGGGACTAGCGGGAGGTTCGTCCTACAATGAGCAGTTCTTC. Amino acid sequence: CASSRTGLAGGSSYNEQFF.

This clone was observed many times. The same CDR3 arises from other DNA sequences in this sample as well. The chain employs TRBV20-1 and TRBJ2-3, with D possibly being TRBD2 (6 bases). The germline CDR1 and CDR2 sequences are DFQATT and SNEGSKA (reference sequence). Deletions cut 3 bases from V and 2 bases from J, with 30 bases between. The CDR3 extends over 20 amino acids. The CDR3 DNA reads TGCAGTGCTAGTCGGGGGATATCTAACCTCACGCCCCAATCCACAGATACGCAGTATTTT. Translated, it gives CSASRGISNLTPQSTDTQYF.